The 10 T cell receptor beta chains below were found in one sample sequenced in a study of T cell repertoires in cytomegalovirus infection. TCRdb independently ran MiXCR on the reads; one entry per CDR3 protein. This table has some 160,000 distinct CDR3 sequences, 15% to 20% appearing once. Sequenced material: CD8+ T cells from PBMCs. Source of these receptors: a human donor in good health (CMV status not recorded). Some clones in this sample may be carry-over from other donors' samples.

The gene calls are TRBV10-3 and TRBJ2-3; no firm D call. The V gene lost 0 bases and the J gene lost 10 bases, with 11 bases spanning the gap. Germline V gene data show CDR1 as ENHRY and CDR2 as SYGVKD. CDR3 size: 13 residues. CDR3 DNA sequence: TGTGCCATCAGTGAGTCGGTCGAGGCCCCGCAGTATTTT. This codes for CAISESVEAPQYF.

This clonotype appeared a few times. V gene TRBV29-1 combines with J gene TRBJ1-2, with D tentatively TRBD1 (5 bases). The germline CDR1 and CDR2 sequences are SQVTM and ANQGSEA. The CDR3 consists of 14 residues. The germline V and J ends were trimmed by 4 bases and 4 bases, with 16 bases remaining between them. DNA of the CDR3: TGCAGCGTTGCCTCATCTGCGGACACCTATGGCTACACCTTC. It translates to CSVASSADTYGYTF.

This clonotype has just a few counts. CDR3 bases: TGTGCCAGCAGCCCGGGAGTTCAGGCTTTCTTT. Amino acids: CASSPGVQAFF. The chain recombines TRBV7-2 with TRBJ1-1; D unresolved. The CDR3 is made up of 11 amino acids. V dropped 5 bases and J dropped 11 bases, with 12 bases sitting between them. Per the germline V gene, CDR1 is SGHTA and CDR2 is FQGNSA.

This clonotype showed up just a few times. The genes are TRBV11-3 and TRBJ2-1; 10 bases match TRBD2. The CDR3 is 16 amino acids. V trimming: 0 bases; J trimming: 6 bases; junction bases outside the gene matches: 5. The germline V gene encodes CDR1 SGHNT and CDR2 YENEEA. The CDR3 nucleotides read TGTGCCAGCAGCTTAGATCCCAGCGGGAGGGCCAATGAGCAGTTCTTC. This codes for CASSLDPSGRANEQFF.

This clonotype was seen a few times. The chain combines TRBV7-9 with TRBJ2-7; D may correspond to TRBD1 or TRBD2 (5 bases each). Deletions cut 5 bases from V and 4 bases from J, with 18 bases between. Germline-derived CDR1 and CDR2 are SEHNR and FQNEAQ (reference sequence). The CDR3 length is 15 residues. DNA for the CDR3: TGTGCCAGCAGCGACCCCGGGGCAGGGTATTACGAGCAGTACTTC. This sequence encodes CASSDPGAGYYEQYF.

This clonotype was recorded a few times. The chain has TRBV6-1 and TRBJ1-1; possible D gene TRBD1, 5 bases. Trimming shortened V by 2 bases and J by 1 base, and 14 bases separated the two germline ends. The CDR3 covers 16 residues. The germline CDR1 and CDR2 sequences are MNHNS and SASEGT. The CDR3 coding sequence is TGTGCCAGCAGTGAAAGGGGACGGACCTGGAACACTGAAGCTTTCTTT. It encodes CASSERGRTWNTEAFF.

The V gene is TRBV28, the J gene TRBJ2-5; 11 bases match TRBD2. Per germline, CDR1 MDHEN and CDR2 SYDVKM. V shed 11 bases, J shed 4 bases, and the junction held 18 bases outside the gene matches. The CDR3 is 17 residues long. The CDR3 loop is CAASPLLAGDARETQYF. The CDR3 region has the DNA TGTGCCGCTAGCCCACTACTAGCGGGAGACGCCCGAGAGACCCAGTACTTC.

The CDR3 reads CASSQQGERRNQPQHF. The CDR3 region has the DNA TGTGCCAGCAGCCAGCAGGGGGAAAGGCGCAATCAGCCCCAGCATTTT. The chain is built from TRBV7-8 and TRBJ1-5; TRBD1 matches 7 bases. From germline, CDR1 is SGHVS and CDR2 FQNEAQ. The CDR3 covers 16 residues. V shed 5 bases and J 2 bases; nucleotides not matched to a gene: 9.

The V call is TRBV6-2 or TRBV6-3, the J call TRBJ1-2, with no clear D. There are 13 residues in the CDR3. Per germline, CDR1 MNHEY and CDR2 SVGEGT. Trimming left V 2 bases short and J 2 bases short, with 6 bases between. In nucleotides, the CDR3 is TGTGCCAGCAGTTACGGGCAGAACTATGGCTACACCTTC. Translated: CASSYGQNYGYTF.

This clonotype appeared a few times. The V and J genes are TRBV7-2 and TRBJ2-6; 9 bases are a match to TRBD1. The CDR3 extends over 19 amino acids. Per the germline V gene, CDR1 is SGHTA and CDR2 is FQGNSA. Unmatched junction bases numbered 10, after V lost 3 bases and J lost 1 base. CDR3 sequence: CASSFTAGTGPSGANVLTF. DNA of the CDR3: TGTGCCAGCAGCTTCACGGCCGGGACAGGGCCTTCTGGGGCCAACGTCCTGACTTTC.